The TCR beta chain described here comes from a study of shared clonotypes between healthy human individuals. On this clone: Antigen unknown.

Unmatched junction bases numbered 4, after V lost 5 bases and J lost 1 base. The CDR3 is made up of 16 amino acids. Germline lookup yields CDR1 SGHTA and CDR2 FQGTGA. Study-level findings and limits: Blood alone was sampled, and tissue repertoires likely differ. Among the subsets, naive ones generally showed larger estimated richness than memory ones.

Sequenced by immunoSEQ multiplex PCR; TCRdb stores in-frame clones only, minus some. The table lists 300,000 to 400,000 clones, 73% of them singletons. Sequencing was carried out using memory CD4+ T cells sorted from blood. Subset reported: CD45RA-negative fraction. This chain uses TRBV7-3 with TRBJ2-1; TRBD2 aligns across 11 bases. The TCR was taken from a man aged 25-40 years in good health. In DNA form, the CDR3 reads TGTGCCAGCAGCATGATAGCGGGAGGGTCCTACAATGAGCAGTTCTTC. This encodes CASSMIAGGSYNEQFF.